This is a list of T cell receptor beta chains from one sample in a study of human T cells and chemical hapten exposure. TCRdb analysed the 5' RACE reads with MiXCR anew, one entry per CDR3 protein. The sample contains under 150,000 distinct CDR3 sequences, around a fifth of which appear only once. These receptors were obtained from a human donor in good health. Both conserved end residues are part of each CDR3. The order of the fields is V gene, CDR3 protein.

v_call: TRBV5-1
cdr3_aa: CASSLESRAYTDTQYF

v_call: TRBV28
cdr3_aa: CASVPRNPVGELFF

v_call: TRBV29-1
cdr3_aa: CSVDVGYAGELFF

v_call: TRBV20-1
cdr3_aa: CSALPRLNQPQHF

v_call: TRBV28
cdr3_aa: CASSLFQGTEAFF

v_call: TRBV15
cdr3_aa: CATSRDLQDFYGYTF

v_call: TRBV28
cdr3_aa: CASSLFSNQPQHF

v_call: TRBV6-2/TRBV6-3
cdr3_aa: CASSYAVLNEQFF

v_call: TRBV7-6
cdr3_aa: CASSRGPYNEQFF

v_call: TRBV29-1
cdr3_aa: CSVEVAGVGYNEQFF

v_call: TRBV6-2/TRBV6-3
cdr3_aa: CASSYPSQPQHF

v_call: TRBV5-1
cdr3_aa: CASSVTSGNTGELFF

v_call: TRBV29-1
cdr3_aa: CSVGGLGSGDEQFF

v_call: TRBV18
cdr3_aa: CASSTDRNTEAFF

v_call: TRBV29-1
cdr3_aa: CSLRLNTEAFF

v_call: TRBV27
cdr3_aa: CASSFASGSYEQYF

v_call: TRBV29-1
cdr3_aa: CSVAQGGGTTGELFF

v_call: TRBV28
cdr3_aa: CASTGYSYEQYF

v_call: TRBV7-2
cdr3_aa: CASSLNPQRAEALHF

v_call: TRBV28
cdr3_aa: CASSLEGERAKNIQYF

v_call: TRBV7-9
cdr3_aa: CASTYTQRGAAYGYTF

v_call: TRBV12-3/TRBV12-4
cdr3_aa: CASSFSQGAAGNQPQHF

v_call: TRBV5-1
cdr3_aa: CASSHQGGEQYF

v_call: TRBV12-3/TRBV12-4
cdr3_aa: CASSLAGPRTDTQYF

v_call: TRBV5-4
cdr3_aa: CASSLLGLAGGSTDTQYF

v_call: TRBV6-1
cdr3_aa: CASSGSGGGNQPQHF

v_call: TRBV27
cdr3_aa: CASKRLYQETQYF

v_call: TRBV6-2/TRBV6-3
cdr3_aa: CASSYQDRQETQYF

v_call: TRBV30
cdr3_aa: CALAVSGGGAQHF

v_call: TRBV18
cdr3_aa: CASSPQGLTEAFF

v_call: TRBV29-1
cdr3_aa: CSVQTGSVAGELFF

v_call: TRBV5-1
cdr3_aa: CASSLVVRGKVGTEAFF

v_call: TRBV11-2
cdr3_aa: CASSLVGGPGGEQYF

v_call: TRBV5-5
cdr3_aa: CASSHPQGTEAFF

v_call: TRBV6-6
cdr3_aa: CASSYLGNQPQHF

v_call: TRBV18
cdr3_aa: CASSPSQAQETQYF

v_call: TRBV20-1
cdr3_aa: CSARAAGRGEETQYF

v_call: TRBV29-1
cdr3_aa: CSVNGNRANTEAFF

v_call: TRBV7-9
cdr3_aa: CASSFRDGYNEQFF